Listed here are 15 T cell receptor beta chains from one sample, sequenced in a study of blood T cells in healthy people across ages. The second PCR ran roughly 7 to 11 cycles with a sample-barcoded 5' primer and J-beta primers. Each CDR3 protein gets one entry after TCRdb re-called the 5' RACE reads with MiXCR. The sample records roughly 720,000 distinct CDR3 sequences, roughly 53% being singletons. The sequenced sample consisted of blood. The receptor source for this set is a man older than 75 in good health.

This clonotype was observed a handful of times. The chain couples TRBV25-1 to TRBJ1-6; TRBD1 matches 7 bases. Germline CDR1 MGHDK, CDR2 SYGVNS. V was pared by 1 base and J by 10 bases, with 7 bases of the junction left unmatched. The CDR3 covers 15 residues. The DNA for the CDR3 is TGTGCCAGCAGTGAATGGCAGGGGGAAGGATCACCCCTCCACTTT. This codes for CASSEWQGEGSPLHF.

J is TRBJ1-1 and V is TRBV5-4; D possibly corresponds to TRBD1 (6 bases). There are 14 residues in the CDR3. In germline, CDR1 is SGHNT, CDR2 YYREEE (reference sequence). V was clipped by 5 bases and J by 0 bases, with 11 bases between them. This chain's CDR3 is CASSGQGLNTEAFF. CDR3 sequence (DNA): TGTGCCAGCAGTGGGCAGGGGTTGAACACTGAAGCTTTCTTT.

The rearrangement joins TRBV20-1 to TRBJ2-4; TRBD1 is a possible D gene (5 bases). TRBJ2-7 explains the end of the DNA better; the J call may be wrong. The germline V gene has CDR1 DFQATT and CDR2 SNEGSKA (reference sequence). The CDR3 spans 14 residues. As DNA, the CDR3 is TGCAGTGCTAGAGATATGCAGGGCCTCTACGAGCAGTACTTC. Translated, it gives CSARDMQGLYEQYF.

The J gene is TRBJ2-2, the V gene TRBV10-1; unclear D gene. Germline values: CDR1 WNHNN, CDR2 SYGVQD (reference sequence). With 10 bases removed from V and 1 base from J, the gap between germline ends came to 10 bases. CDR3 size: 13 residues. The CDR3 protein is CATYNKNTGELFF. The CDR3 bases are TGCGCCACCTACAACAAGAACACCGGGGAGCTGTTTTTT.

This clonotype was recorded a few times. V and J are TRBV10-3 and TRBJ2-7; 8 bases line up with TRBD1. This CDR3 has 13 amino acids. The V gene's germline CDR1 is ENHRY and CDR2 SYGVKD. The junction had 7 bases not matched to a gene; V was cut back by 8 bases and J by 4 bases. This CDR3 reads CAIGPGQEYEQYF. In DNA form, the CDR3 reads TGTGCCATCGGCCCGGGACAGGAATACGAGCAGTACTTC.

J is TRBJ1-1 and V is TRBV25-1, with D perhaps TRBD1 (6 bases). The V end was cut by 6 bases, the J end by 1 base, with 12 bases between. This CDR3 region has 14 residues. The germline V gene has CDR1 MGHDK and CDR2 SYGVNS. The DNA of the CDR3 is TGTGCCAGCAGGGATTGGACAGCGAACACTGAAGCTTTCTTT. Translating gives CASRDWTANTEAFF.

This clonotype was seen only a few times. This sequence joins TRBV29-1 and TRBJ1-1; D is undetermined. Germline V gene data show CDR1 as SQVTM and CDR2 as ANQGSEA. The CDR3 contains 12 residues. The ends were cut back, 4 bases at V and 4 bases at J, with 10 bases in the middle. The CDR3 loop is CSVGPYSTEAFF. DNA of the CDR3: TGCAGCGTTGGTCCGTATAGCACTGAAGCTTTCTTT.

J is TRBJ2-7 and V is TRBV29-1; TRBD2 aligns across 9 bases. Germline V gene data show CDR1 as SQVTM and CDR2 as ANQGSEA. There are 13 residues in the CDR3. The CDR3 DNA sequence: TGCAGTCTAATTGGCGGGGGGGATGCCGAGCAGTACTTC. Translated: CSLIGGGDAEQYF.

This chain uses TRBV28 with TRBJ2-1; TRBD1 matches at 8 bases. This CDR3 region has 16 residues. Germline assignment: CDR1 MDHEN and CDR2 SYDVKM. J was trimmed by 4 bases and V by 3 bases; bases with no gene match: 8. CDR3 nucleotide sequence: TGTGCCAGCAGTTTCTCGCCTCGACAGGGGTACAATGAGCAGTTCTTC. Translated, it gives CASSFSPRQGYNEQFF.

The V call is TRBV20-1, the J call TRBJ2-7; D possibly corresponds to TRBD2 (7 bases). V lost 6 bases and J lost 2, with 14 bases in between. Germline lookup yields CDR1 DFQATT and CDR2 SNEGSKA (reference sequence). The CDR3 sequence is 13 residues long. CDR3 coding DNA: TGCAGTGCCCCGCGGGGGCTAACCTACGAGCAGTACTTC. It encodes CSAPRGLTYEQYF.

The chain couples TRBV3-1 to TRBJ1-2; 7 bases agree with TRBD1. Germline V gene lookup returns CDR1 LGHDT and CDR2 YNNKEL (reference sequence). The CDR3 consists of 14 residues. V was clipped by 0 bases and J by 8 bases; unmatched bases: 6. The CDR3 is CASSQDIRGSGYTF. The CDR3 nucleotides read TGTGCCAGCAGCCAAGACATCAGGGGGAGCGGCTACACCTTC.

The gene calls are TRBV28 and TRBJ2-7, with TRBD2 matching over 7 bases. The CDR3 covers 17 residues. With 5 bases clipped from V and 3 bases from J, the junction kept 16 bases outside the gene matches. From germline, CDR1 is MDHEN and CDR2 SYDVKM. The chain's CDR3 is CASSPSGPRGLVYEQYF. The DNA for the CDR3 is TGTGCCAGCAGTCCTTCGGGACCCCGTGGACTAGTCTACGAGCAGTACTTC.

This clonotype was counted only a few times. The chain is built from TRBV7-2 and TRBJ2-3; 9 bases agree with TRBD2. CDR1 and CDR2 (germline): SGHTA, FQGNSA. This CDR3 is 17 amino acids long. Germline trimming cut 1 base from V and 14 bases from J; bases unmatched to any gene: 19. DNA of the CDR3: TGTGCCAGCAGCTTAGACCGCCAGCGGGGGGCTTTTGGATACGCGTATTTT. Amino acids: CASSLDRQRGAFGYAYF.

The CDR3 spells CWGWHRYAYF. DNA of the CDR3: TGCTGGGGTTGGCACAGATACGCGTATTTT. The chain employs TRBV20-1 and TRBJ2-3; unclear D gene. This CDR3 comprises 10 residues. The V gene's germline CDR1 is DFQATT and CDR2 SNEGSKA (reference sequence).

The chain recombines TRBV6-1 with TRBJ2-1; TRBD2 is a possible D gene (7 bases). Germline V gene sequence: CDR1 MNHNS, CDR2 SASEGT. Trimming pared 2 bases from V and 8 bases from J, leaving 16 bases between. The CDR3 spans 15 residues. CDR3 sequence reads: CASSERGSRGYEQFF. DNA of the CDR3: TGTGCCAGCAGTGAAAGGGGGTCGCGGGGGTATGAGCAGTTCTTC.